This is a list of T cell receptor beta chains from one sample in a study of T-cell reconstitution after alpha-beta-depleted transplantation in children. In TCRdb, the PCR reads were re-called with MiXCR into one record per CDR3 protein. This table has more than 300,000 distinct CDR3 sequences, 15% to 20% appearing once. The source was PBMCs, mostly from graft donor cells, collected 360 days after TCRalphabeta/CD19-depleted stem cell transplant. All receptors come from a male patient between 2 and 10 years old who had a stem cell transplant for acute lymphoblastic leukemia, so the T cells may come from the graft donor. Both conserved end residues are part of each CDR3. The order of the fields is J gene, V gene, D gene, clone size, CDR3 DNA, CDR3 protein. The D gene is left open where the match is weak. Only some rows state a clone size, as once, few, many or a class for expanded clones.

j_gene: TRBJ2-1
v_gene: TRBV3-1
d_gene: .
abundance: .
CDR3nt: TGTGCCAGCAGCCAAGTTCGGACTCAGTACAATGAGCAGTTCTTC
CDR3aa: CASSQVRTQYNEQFF

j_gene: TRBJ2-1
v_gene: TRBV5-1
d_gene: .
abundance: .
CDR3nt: TGCGCCAGCAGCTTGCGGGGCCCGGGCGGCGATGAGCAGTTCTTC
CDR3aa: CASSLRGPGGDEQFF

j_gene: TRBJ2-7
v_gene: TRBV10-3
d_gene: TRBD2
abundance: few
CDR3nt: TGTGCCACTCGGACTAGCGGTTCCTACGAGCAGTACTTC
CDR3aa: CATRTSGSYEQYF

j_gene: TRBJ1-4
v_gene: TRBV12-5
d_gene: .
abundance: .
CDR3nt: TGTGCTAGTGGTCAGCAACGAAAAACCGAAAAACTGTTTTTT
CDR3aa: CASGQQRKTEKLFF

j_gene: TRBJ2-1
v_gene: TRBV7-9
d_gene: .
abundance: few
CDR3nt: TGTGCCAGCAGCTTAGTAGCAGACATACACAATGAGCAGTTCTTC
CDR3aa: CASSLVADIHNEQFF

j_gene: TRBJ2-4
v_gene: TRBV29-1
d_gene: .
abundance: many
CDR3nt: TGCAGCGTTGTAGGGGCCCGGGGCTCTCTAGCCAAAAACATTCAGTACTTC
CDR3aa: CSVVGARGSLAKNIQYF

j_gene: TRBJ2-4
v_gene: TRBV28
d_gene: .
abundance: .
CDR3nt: TGTGCCAGCAGTTTTTTCAGGAGCCCTTGGGTAGCCAAAAACATTCAGTACTTC
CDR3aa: CASSFFRSPWVAKNIQYF

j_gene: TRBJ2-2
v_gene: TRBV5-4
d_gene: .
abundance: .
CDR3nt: TGTGCCAGCAGCTCCCGGGGAGGAGGTTTGGACGGGGAGCTGTTTTTT
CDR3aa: CASSSRGGGLDGELFF

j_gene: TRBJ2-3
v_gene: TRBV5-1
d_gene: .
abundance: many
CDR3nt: TGCGCCAGCAGCTTGGGTACTTCCGGACGGGCAGATACGCAGTATTTT
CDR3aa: CASSLGTSGRADTQYF

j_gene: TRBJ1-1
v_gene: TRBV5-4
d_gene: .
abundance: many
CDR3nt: TGTGCCAGCAGCTTGGACGTCAGGAAGATTGAAGCTTTCTTT
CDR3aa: CASSLDVRKIEAFF

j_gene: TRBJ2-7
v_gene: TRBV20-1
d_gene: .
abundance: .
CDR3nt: TGCAGTGCTAGGTCCATCCAGGACTTCTACGAGCAGTACTTC
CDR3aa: CSARSIQDFYEQYF

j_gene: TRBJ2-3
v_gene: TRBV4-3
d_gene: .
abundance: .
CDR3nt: TGCGCCAGCAGCCAAGATAGTGGCGGACCCACAGATACGCAGTATTTT
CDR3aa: CASSQDSGGPTDTQYF

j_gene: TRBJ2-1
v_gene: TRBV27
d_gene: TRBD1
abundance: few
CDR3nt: TGTGCCAGCAGTTTAACAGGGGTTTCCTACAATGAGCAGTTCTTC
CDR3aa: CASSLTGVSYNEQFF

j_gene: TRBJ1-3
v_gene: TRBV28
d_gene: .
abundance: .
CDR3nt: TGTGCCAGCAGTTTTCACGGGACTGGAAACACCATATATTTT
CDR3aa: CASSFHGTGNTIYF

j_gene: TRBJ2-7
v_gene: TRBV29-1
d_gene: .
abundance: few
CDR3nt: TGCAGCGTTGAAGAGTCAGGGGCCCGCGAGCAGTACTTC
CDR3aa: CSVEESGAREQYF

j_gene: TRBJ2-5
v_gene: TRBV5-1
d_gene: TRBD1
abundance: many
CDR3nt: TGCGCCAGCAGCTTGCCAGGGGGCGCAGAGACCCAGTACTTC
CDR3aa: CASSLPGGAETQYF

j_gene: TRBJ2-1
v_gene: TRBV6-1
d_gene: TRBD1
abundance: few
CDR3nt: TGTGCCAGCAATAGGGGACAGGGAGACATCTTTAGTGAGCAGTTCTTC
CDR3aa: CASNRGQGDIFSEQFF

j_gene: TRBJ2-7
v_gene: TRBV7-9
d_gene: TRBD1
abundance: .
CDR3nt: TGTGCCAGCAGCTTCCTAACAGGGGGTCCCTACGAGCAGTACTTC
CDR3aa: CASSFLTGGPYEQYF

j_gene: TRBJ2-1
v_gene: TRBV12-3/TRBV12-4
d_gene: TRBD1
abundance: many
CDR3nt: TGTGCCATCCAAAGACCGGGACAGGGGGCAAATGAGCAGTTCTTC
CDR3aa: CAIQRPGQGANEQFF

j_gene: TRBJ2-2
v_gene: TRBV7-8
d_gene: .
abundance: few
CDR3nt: TGTGCCAGCAGCCCTGGGGCTAGCATTATCACCGGGGAGCTGTTTTTT
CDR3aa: CASSPGASIITGELFF

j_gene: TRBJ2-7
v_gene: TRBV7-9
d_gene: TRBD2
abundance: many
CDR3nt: TGTGCCAGCAGCTTAACTAGCGGGAGCTCCTACGAGCAGTACTTC
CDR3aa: CASSLTSGSSYEQYF

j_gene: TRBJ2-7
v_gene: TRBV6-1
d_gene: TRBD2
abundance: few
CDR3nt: TGTGCCAGCAGTGAAGTAGCGGGAAACCTCTACGAGCAGTACTTC
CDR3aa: CASSEVAGNLYEQYF

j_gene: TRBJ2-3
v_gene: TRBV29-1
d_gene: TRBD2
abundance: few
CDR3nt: TGCAGCGTTGGGGGCGGGAGAATAACAGATACGCAGTATTTT
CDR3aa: CSVGGGRITDTQYF

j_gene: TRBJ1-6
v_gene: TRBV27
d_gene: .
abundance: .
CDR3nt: TGTGCCAGCAGTTTAATAGGATCACCCCTCCACTTT
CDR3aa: CASSLIGSPLHF

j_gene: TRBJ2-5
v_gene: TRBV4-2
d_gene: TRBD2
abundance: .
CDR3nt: TGTGCCAGCAGCCAGGAGACTAGCGGGAAACTTGCCCAGTACTTC
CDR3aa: CASSQETSGKLAQYF

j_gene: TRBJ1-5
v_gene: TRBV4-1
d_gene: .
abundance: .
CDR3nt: TGCGCCAGCACCTTCAAGTGGGGGGTTAGACAGCCCCAGCATTTT
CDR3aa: CASTFKWGVRQPQHF

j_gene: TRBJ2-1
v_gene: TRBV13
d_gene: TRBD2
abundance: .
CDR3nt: TGTGCCAGCAGCTTATTTAGGGATTTTGAGGCTCAGCGGGAGACCCACAATGAGCAGTTCTTC
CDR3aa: CASSLFRDFEAQRETHNEQFF

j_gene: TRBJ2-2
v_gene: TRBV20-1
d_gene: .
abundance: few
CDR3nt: TGCAGTGCTCGCGGACAGATCGGGGAGCTGTTTTTT
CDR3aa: CSARGQIGELFF

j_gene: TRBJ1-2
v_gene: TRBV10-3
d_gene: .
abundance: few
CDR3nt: TGTGCCATCAGTGTCTCACGGGGTGGCTACACCTTC
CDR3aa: CAISVSRGGYTF

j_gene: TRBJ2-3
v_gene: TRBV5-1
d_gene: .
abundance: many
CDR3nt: TGCGCCAGCAGCCGGGCCTCCTATACCCTTAGGGACCACTTTACGCAGTATTTT
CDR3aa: CASSRASYTLRDHFTQYF

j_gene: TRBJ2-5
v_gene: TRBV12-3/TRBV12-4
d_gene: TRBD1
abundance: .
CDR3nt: TGTGCCAGCAGACCGACAGGGATCCAAGAGACCCAGTACTTC
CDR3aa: CASRPTGIQETQYF

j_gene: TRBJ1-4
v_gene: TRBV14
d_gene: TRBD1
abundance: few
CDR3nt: TGTGCCAGCAGCCCGCGGACAGGCTGGAATGAAAAACTGTTTTTT
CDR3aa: CASSPRTGWNEKLFF

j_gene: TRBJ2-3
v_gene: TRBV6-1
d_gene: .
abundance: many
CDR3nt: TGTGCCGTTAAACACGCGGCCAGAACCCACACAGATACGCAGTATTTT
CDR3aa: CAVKHAARTHTDTQYF

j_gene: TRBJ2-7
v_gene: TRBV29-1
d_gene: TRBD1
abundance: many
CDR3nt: TGCAGCGTTGAAGTCGGACAGGGGAATCTCGAGCAGTACTTC
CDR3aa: CSVEVGQGNLEQYF

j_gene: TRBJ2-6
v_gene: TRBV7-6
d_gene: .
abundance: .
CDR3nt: TGTGCCAGCAGCTTAGAAGGGGTGGAGGAGTGGGGGGCCAACGTCCTGACTTTC
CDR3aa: CASSLEGVEEWGANVLTF

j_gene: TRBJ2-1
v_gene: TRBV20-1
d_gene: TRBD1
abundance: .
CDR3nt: TGCAGTGCCACAGGACAGGGGAGCTCCTACAATGAGCAGTTCTTC
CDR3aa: CSATGQGSSYNEQFF

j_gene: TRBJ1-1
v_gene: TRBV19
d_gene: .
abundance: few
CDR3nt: TGTGCCAGTAGTATCACCGCGAACACTGAAGCTTTCTTT
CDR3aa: CASSITANTEAFF

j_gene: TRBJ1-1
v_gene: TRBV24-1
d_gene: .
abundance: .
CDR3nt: TGTGCCACCAGTGTCGGCGGGGTGTCTGAAGCTTTCTTT
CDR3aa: CATSVGGVSEAFF

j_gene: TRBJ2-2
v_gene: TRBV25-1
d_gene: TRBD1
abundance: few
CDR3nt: TGTGCCAGCAGTGAAACAGGGGTGAGAACCGGGGAGCTGTTTTTT
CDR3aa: CASSETGVRTGELFF